The T cell receptor (beta chain) under discussion was sequenced for a study of CD8 T cells in ankylosing spondylitis. TCRdb re-called the 5' RACE reads through MiXCR, storing one row per CDR3 protein. Seen here are 150,000 to 200,000 distinct CDR3 sequences, 15% to 20% observed once, and the top ten hold roughly 4%. Per the germline V gene, CDR1 is SGHNT and CDR2 is YYREEE (reference sequence). V shed 0 bases and J 7 bases; nucleotides not matched to a gene: 9. The CDR3 loop spans 18 amino acids. This rearrangement joins TRBV5-4 to TRBJ2-1; 14 bases line up with TRBD2. The specimen was blood, either unsorted or a sorted T cell fraction (not recorded which). This sequence originates from a male donor under 30 with ankylosing spondylitis or in good health (not recorded which). The CDR3 DNA is TGTGCCAGCAGCTTGGCCCCGATGTGGACTAGCGGGAGGAATGAGCAGTTCTTC. Its translation is CASSLAPMWTSGRNEQFF. The variable domain in full, with the rest retrieved from reference TRBV5-4 and TRBJ2-1, is ETGVTQSPTHLIKTRGQQVTLRCSSQSGHNTVSWYQQALGQGPQFIFQYYREEENGRGNFPPRFSGLQFPNYSSELNVNALELDDSALYLCASSLAPMWTSGRNEQFFGPGTRLTVL.